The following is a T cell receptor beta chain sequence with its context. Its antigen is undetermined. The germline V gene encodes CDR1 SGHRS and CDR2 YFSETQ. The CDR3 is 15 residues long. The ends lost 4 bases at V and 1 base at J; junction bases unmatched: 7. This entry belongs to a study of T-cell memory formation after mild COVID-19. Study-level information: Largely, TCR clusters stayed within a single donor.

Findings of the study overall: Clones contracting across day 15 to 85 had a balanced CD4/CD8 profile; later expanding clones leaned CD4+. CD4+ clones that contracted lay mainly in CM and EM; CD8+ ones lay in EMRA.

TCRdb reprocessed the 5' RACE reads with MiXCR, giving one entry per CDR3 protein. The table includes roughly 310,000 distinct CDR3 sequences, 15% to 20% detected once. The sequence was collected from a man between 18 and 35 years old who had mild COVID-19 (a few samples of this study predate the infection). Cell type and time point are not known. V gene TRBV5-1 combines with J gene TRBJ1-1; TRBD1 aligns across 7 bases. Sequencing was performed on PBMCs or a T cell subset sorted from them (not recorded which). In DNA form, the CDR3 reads TGCGCCAGCAGCCTAACAGGGGTTGGGAACACTGAAGCTTTCTTT. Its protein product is CASSLTGVGNTEAFF.